This section outlines one T cell receptor (beta chain) sequence together with its context. What it recognizes is unknown. The data were taken from a study of long-term antiretroviral therapy in people with HIV. HIV-positive participants all received treatment in the United States. They ran version v3.0 of the immunoSEQ assay at survey level. Assay used: immunoSEQ multiplex PCR; TCRdb lists only in-frame clones, some missing. This table has under 20,000 clones, 80% appearing once. The length of the CDR3 is 12 residues. Trimming took off 0 bases at V and 5 bases at J, with 2 bases between the two ends. Germline V gene lookup returns CDR1 MRHNA and CDR2 SNTAGT. The study, taken as a whole, reports: Repertoires looked antigen-experienced, with only a slight naive shift after ART. With ART, diversity went up but was still lower than in transplant donor controls.

This sequence originates from a man aged 18 to 29 with HIV. The sequenced sample was unsorted PBMCs, obtained 0.1 years before starting antiretroviral therapy. The chain has TRBV6-4 and TRBJ1-3, with D uncertain. The CDR3 DNA reads TGTGCCAGCAGTGACTCACGAAACACCATATATTTT. Amino acids: CASSDSRNTIYF.